These 10 T cell receptor beta chains were all obtained from the same sample, sequenced in a study of T cells in tuberculosis. Using immunoSEQ multiplex PCR, the repertoire was profiled, and TCRdb retains in-frame clones only, with some absent. The sample has 25,000 to 35,000 clones; over 85% are singletons. Sequenced material: PBMCs. The receptors shown here come from a donor aged 10 to 29 with latent tuberculosis or without tuberculosis infection.

The chain uses TRBV6-4 and TRBJ2-1; 10 nucleotides agree with TRBD2. V shed 3 bases, J shed 8 bases, and the junction held 7 bases outside the gene matches. The CDR3 has 15 amino acids. CDR1 and CDR2 from the germline V gene are MRHNA and SNTAGT. The CDR3 spells CASSEAGGPSYEQFF. The CDR3 DNA follows: TGTGCCAGCAGTGAAGCGGGGGGGCCCAGCTATGAGCAGTTCTTC.

The rearrangement uses TRBV27 and TRBJ2-1; D is perhaps TRBD1 (6 bases). The V gene lost 3 bases and the J gene lost 0 bases, with 9 bases spanning the gap. In germline, CDR1 is MNHEY, CDR2 SMNVEV (reference sequence). This CDR3 is 15 amino acids long. Here the CDR3 reads CASSFGGHSYNEQFF. The CDR3 DNA sequence: TGTGCCAGCAGTTTTGGGGGCCACTCCTACAATGAGCAGTTCTTC.

This clone was recorded once. The V call is TRBV4-2, the J call TRBJ1-4; D gene unclear. Germline-derived CDR1 and CDR2 are LGHNA and YNFKEQ. Trimming removed 0 bases from V and 6 bases from J, with 8 bases in between. This CDR3 region has 14 residues. The CDR3 DNA reads as TGTGCCAGCAGCCAAGATTACGGAGATGAAAAACTGTTTTTT. Translation gives CASSQDYGDEKLFF.

This rearrangement joins TRBV28 to TRBJ1-5; D is possibly TRBD1 (5 bases). V lost 4 bases to trimming and J lost 7 bases, with 17 bases between them. From germline, CDR1 is MDHEN and CDR2 SYDVKM. The CDR3 loop spans 15 amino acids. CDR3 nucleotides: TGTGCCAGCAGTTCGGGCAGGGCTACTCACCAGCCCCAGCATTTT. Translated: CASSSGRATHQPQHF.

The chain has TRBV6-1 and TRBJ2-3; possibly TRBD2 for D (6 bases). Between the trimmed V and J ends, which lost 7 bases and 6 bases, there was a span of 20 bases. Germline CDR1 reads MNHNS; CDR2 reads SASEGT. The CDR3 runs to 15 residues. The CDR3 here is CASTRAGRHPDTQYF. In nucleotides, the CDR3 is TGTGCCAGCACAAGGGCGGGAAGGCATCCGGATACGCAGTATTTT.

In its sample, this clone is medium-sized (0.01 to 0.1%). The chain links TRBV7-3 to TRBJ2-5; 9 nucleotides align to TRBD2. J was trimmed by 2 bases and V by 5 bases; bases with no gene match: 6. The CDR3 totals 15 residues. Germline V gives CDR1 SGHTA, CDR2 FQGTGA. CDR3 in amino acids: CASSPGTSGQETQYF. The CDR3 coding sequence is TGTGCCAGCAGCCCAGGAACTAGCGGGCAAGAGACCCAGTACTTC. Looking up the rest from reference TRBV7-3 and TRBJ2-5 gives the full variable domain: GAGVSQTPSNKVTEKGKYVELRCDPISGHTALYWYRQSLGQGPEFLIYFQGTGAADDSGLPNDRFFAVRPEGSVSTLKIQRTERGDSAVYLCASSPGTSGQETQYFGPGTRLLVL.

J is TRBJ2-7 and V is TRBV7-8; 8 bases fit TRBD1. V trimming: 4 bases; J trimming: 1 base; junction bases outside the gene matches: 15. Germline values: CDR1 SGHVS, CDR2 FQNEAQ. This CDR3 is built from 18 residues. The CDR3 region has the DNA TGTGCCAGCAGCTCCAAGAGGATGGGACAGGACGATTCCTACGAGCAGTACTTC. Translation gives CASSSKRMGQDDSYEQYF.

The V and J genes are TRBV5-1 and TRBJ1-1; maybe TRBD1 (5 bases). Germline loops: CDR1 SGHRS, CDR2 YFSETQ. The CDR3 totals 15 residues. Trimming cost V 4 bases and J 0 bases, with 13 bases left between them. CDR3 loop: CASSPRGTMNTEAFF. The CDR3 nucleotides read TGCGCCAGCAGCCCAAGGGGAACGATGAACACTGAAGCTTTCTTT. Combining the CDR3 with reference TRBV5-1 and TRBJ1-1 gives the whole variable domain KAGVTQTPRYLIKTRGQQVTLSCSPISGHRSVSWYQQTPGQGLQFLFEYFSETQRNKGNFPGRFSGRQFSNSRSEMNVSTLELGDSALYLCASSPRGTMNTEAFFGQGTRLTVV.

The rearrangement links TRBV6-5 to TRBJ2-7; weak D call: TRBD2 (6 bases). V was clipped by 6 bases and J by 5 bases, with 17 bases between them. The CDR3 is 14 residues long. Looked up from germline, CDR1 is MNHEY and CDR2 is SVGAGI. This CDR3 reads CASSRDFRTNEQYF. The CDR3 nucleotides are TGTGCCAGCAGCCGGGACTTTAGGACTAACGAGCAGTACTTC.

The chain recombines TRBV6-1 with TRBJ2-7; D may be TRBD1 (6 bases). The CDR3 spans 15 residues. The germline CDR1 and CDR2 sequences are MNHNS and SASEGT. Trimming stripped 3 bases from V and 3 bases from J, with 15 bases between. The CDR3 reads CASSEGWDTLYEQYF. The CDR3 DNA reads TGTGCCAGCAGTGAGGGTTGGGACACCCTCTACGAGCAGTACTTC.